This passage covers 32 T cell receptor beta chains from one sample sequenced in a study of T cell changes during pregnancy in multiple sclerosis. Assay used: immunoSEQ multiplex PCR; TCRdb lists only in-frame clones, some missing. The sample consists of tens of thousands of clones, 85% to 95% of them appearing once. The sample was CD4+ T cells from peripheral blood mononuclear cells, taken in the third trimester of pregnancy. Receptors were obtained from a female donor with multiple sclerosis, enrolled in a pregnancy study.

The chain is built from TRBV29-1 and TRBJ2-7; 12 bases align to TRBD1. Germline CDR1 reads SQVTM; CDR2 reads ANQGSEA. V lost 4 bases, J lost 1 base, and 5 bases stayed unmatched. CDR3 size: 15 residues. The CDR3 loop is CSVGAGQGASYEQYF. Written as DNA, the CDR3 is TGCAGCGTTGGGGCGGGACAGGGGGCTTCCTACGAGCAGTACTTC.

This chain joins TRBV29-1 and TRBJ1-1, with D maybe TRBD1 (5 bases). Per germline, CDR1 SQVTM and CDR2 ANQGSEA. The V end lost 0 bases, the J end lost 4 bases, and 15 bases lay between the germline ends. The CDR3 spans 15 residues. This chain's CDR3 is CSVEELRGVSTEAFF. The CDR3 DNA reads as TGCAGCGTTGAAGAGTTAAGGGGCGTAAGCACTGAAGCTTTCTTT.

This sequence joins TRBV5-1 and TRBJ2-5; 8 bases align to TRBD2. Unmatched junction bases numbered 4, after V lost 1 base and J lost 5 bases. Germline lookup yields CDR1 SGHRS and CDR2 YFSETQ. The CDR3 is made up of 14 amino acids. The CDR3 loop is CASSLRSGSETQYF. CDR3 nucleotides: TGCGCCAGCAGCTTGCGGAGCGGGAGTGAGACCCAGTACTTC.

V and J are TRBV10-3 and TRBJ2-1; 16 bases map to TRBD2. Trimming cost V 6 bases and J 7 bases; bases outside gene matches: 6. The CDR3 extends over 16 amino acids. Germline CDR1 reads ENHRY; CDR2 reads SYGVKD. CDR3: CAIRDGTSGRENEQFF. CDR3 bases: TGTGCCATCAGGGACGGGACTAGCGGGAGGGAAAATGAGCAGTTCTTC.

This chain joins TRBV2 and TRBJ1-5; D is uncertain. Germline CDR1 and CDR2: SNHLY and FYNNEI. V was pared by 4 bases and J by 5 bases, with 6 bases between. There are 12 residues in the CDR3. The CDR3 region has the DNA TGTGCCAGCAGTGTTCCGGATCAGCCCCAGCATTTT. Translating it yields CASSVPDQPQHF.

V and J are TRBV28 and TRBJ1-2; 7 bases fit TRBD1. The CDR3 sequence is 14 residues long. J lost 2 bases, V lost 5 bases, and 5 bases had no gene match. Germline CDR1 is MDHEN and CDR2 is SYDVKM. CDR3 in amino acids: CASSPGQWNYGYTF. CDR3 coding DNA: TGTGCCAGCAGTCCGGGACAGTGGAACTATGGCTACACCTTC.

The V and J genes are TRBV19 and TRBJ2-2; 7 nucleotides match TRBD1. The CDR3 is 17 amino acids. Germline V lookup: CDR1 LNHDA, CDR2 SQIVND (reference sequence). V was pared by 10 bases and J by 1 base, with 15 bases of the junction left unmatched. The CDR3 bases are TGTGCCATCCAGTACGGGACAGCCCGGCGGAACACCGGGGAGCTGTTTTTT. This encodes CAIQYGTARRNTGELFF.

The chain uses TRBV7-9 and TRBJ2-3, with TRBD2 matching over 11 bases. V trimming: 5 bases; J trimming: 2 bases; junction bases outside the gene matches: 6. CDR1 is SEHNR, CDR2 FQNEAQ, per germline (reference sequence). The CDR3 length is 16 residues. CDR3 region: CASSQLAGVSTDTQYF. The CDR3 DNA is TGTGCCAGCAGCCAACTAGCGGGAGTTTCCACAGATACGCAGTATTTT.

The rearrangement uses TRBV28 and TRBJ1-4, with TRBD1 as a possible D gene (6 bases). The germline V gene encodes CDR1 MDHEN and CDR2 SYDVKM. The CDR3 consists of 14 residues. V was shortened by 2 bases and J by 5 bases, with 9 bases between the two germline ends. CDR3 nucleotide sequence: TGTGCCAGCAGTTTAGACAGGAGGAATGAAAAACTGTTTTTT. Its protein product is CASSLDRRNEKLFF.

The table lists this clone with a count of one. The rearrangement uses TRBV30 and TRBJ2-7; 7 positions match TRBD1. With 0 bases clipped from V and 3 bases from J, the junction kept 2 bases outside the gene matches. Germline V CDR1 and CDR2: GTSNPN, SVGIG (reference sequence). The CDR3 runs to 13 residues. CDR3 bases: TGTGCCTGGAGTGTTCAGGGGGTCTACGAGCAGTACTTC. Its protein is CAWSVQGVYEQYF.

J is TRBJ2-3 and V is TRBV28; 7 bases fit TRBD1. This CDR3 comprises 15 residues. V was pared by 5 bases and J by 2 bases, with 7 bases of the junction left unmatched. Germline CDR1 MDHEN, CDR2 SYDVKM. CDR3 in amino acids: CASSETGKHTDTQYF. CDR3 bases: TGTGCCAGCAGTGAGACAGGGAAACACACAGATACGCAGTATTTT.

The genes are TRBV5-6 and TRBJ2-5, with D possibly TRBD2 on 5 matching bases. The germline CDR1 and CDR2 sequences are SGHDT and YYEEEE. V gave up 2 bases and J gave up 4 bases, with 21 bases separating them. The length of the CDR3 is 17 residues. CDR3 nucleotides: TGTGCCAGCAGCTTCGACGGGATCTTCAAGATGGTAGAGACCCAGTACTTC. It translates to CASSFDGIFKMVETQYF.

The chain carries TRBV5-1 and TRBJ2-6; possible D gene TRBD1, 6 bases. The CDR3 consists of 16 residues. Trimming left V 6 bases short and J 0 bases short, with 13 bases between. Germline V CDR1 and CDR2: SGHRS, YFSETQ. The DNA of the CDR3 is TGCGCCAGCAAACAGGGTGTTGACTCTGGGGCCAACGTCCTGACTTTC. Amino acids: CASKQGVDSGANVLTF.

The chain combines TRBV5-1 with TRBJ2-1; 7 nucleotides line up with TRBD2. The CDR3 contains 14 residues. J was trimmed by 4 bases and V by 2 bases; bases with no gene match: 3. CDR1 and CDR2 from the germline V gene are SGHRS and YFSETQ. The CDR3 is CASSFQAGYNEQFF. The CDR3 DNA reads TGCGCCAGCAGCTTCCAAGCGGGGTACAATGAGCAGTTCTTC.

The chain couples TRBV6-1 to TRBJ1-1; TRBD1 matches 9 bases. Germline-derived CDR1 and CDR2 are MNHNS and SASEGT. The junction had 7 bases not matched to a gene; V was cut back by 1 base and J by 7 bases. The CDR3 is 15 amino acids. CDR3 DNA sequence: TGTGCCAGCAGTGAAGTAGGGACAGGGAGTAATGAAGCTTTCTTT. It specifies CASSEVGTGSNEAFF.

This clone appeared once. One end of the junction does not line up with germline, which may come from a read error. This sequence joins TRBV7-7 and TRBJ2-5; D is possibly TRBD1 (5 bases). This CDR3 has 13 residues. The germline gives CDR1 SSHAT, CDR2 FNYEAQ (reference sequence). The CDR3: CASSKTRGGTQYF. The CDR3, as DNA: TGTGCTAGCAGCAAAACAAGGGGCGGTACCCAGTACTTC.

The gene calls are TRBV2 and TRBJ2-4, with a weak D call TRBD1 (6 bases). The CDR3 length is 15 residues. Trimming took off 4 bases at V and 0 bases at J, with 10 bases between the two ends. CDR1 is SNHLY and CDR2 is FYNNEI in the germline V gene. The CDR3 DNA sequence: TGTGCCAGCAGTGGACAGGACCTAGCCAAAAACATTCAGTACTTC. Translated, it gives CASSGQDLAKNIQYF.

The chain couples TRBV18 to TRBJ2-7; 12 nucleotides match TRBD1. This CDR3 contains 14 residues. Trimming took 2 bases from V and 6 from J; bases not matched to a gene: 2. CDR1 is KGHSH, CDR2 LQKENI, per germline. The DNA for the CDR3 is TGTGCCAGCTCACCAAGGGACAGGGGGCGCGAGCAGTACTTC. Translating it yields CASSPRDRGREQYF.

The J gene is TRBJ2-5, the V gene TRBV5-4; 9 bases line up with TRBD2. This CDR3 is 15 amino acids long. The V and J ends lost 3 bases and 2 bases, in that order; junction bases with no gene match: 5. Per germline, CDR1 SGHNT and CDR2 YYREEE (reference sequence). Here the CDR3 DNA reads TGTGCCAGCAGCTATAGCGCGGGAGGGCAAGAGACCCAGTACTTC. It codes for CASSYSAGGQETQYF.

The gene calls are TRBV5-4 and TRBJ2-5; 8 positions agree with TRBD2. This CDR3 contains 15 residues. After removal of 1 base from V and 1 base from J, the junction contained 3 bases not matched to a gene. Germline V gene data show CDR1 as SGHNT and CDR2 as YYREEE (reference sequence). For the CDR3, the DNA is TGTGCCAGCAGCTTGAGGACTAGCTCCCAAGAGACCCAGTACTTC. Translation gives CASSLRTSSQETQYF.

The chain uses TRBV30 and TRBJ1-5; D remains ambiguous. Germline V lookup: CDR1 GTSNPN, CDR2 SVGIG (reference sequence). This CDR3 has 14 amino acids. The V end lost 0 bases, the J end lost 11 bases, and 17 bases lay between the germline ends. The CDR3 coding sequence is TGTGCCTGGAGTGTCTTGGACCGGTCGGGGTCCCAGCATTTT. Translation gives CAWSVLDRSGSQHF.

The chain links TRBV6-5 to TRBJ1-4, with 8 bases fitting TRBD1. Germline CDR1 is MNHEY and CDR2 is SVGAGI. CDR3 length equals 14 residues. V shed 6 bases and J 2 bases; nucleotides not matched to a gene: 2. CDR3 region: CASSRQGTNEKLFF. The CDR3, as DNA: TGTGCCAGCAGCAGACAGGGGACTAATGAAAAACTGTTTTTT.

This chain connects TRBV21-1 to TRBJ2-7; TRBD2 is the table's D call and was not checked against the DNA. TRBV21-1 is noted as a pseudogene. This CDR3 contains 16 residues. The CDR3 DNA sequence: TGTGCCAGCAGCGAGATCCTAGCGGGAGTTCAATACGAGCAGTACTTC. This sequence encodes CASSEILAGVQYEQYF.

CDR3 residues: CASSRAHGSYEQYF. CDR3 bases: TGTGCCAGCAGCCGGGCCCATGGCTCCTACGAGCAGTACTTC. The rearrangement links TRBV16 to TRBJ2-7; D unclear. The CDR3 spans 14 residues. Germline V CDR1 and CDR2: KGHSY, FQNENV. The ends were cut back, 4 bases at V and 0 bases at J, with 10 bases in the middle.

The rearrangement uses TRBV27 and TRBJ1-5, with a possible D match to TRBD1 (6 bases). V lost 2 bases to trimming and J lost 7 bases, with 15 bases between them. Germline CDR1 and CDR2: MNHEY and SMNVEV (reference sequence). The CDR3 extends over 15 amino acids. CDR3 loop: CASSLKSGGGQPQHF. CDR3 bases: TGTGCCAGCAGTTTAAAAAGTGGGGGCGGGCAGCCCCAGCATTTT.

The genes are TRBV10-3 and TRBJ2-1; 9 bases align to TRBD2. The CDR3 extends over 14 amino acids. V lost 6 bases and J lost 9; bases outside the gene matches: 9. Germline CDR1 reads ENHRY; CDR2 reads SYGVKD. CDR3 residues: CAIRRPLAGAEQFF. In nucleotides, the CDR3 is TGTGCCATCAGGAGACCTTTAGCGGGAGCTGAGCAGTTCTTC.

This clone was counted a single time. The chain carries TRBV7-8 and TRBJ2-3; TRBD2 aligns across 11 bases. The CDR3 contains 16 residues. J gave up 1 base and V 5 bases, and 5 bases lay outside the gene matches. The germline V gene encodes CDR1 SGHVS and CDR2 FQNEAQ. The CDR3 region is CASSPRLAGRTDTQYF. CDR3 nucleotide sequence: TGTGCCAGCAGCCCTAGACTAGCGGGGCGCACAGATACGCAGTATTTT. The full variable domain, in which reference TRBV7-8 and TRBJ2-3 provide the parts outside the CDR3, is GAGVSQSPRYKVAKRGQDVALRCDPISGHVSLFWYQQALGQGPEFLTYFQNEAQLDKSGLPSDRFFAERPEGSVSTLKIQRTQQEDSAVYLCASSPRLAGRTDTQYFGPGTRLTVL.

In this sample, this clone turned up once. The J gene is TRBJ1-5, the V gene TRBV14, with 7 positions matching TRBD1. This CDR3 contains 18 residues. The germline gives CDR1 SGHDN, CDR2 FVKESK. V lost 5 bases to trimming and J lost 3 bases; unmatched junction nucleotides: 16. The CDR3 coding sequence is TGTGCCAGCAGCGGCCAAAAGTCCGGGACAGACCACAATCAGCCCCAGCATTTT. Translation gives CASSGQKSGTDHNQPQHF. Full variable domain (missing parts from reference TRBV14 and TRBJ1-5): EAGVTQFPSHSVIEKGQTVTLRCDPISGHDNLYWYRRVMGKEIKFLLHFVKESKQDESGMPNNRFLAERTGGTYSTLKVQPAELEDSGVYFCASSGQKSGTDHNQPQHFGDGTRLSIL.

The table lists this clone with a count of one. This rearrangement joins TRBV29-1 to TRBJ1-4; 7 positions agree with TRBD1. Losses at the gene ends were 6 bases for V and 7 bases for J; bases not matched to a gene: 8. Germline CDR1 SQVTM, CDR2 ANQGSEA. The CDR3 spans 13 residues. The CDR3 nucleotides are TGCAGCGTAACAGGGGCATCCGGTGAAAAACTGTTTTTT. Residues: CSVTGASGEKLFF.

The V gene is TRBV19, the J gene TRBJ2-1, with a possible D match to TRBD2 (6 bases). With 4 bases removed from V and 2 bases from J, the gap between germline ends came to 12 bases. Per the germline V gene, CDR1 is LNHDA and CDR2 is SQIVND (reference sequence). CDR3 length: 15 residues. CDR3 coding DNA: TGTGCCAGTAGTACAGCCGGGGGAGCCTACAATGAGCAGTTCTTC. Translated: CASSTAGGAYNEQFF.

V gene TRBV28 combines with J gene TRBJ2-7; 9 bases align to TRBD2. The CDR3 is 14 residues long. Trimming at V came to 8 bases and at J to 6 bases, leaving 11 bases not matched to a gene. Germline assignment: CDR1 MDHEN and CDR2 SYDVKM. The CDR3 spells CASGPGTSLGEQYF. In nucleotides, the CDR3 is TGTGCCAGCGGACCCGGGACTAGCCTAGGCGAGCAGTACTTC.

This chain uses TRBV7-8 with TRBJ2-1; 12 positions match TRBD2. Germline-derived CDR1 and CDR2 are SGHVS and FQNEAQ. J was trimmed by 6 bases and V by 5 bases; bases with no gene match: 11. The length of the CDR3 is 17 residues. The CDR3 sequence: CASSATLLAGGSNEQFF. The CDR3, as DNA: TGTGCCAGCAGCGCAACCCTACTAGCGGGAGGTTCCAATGAGCAGTTCTTC.